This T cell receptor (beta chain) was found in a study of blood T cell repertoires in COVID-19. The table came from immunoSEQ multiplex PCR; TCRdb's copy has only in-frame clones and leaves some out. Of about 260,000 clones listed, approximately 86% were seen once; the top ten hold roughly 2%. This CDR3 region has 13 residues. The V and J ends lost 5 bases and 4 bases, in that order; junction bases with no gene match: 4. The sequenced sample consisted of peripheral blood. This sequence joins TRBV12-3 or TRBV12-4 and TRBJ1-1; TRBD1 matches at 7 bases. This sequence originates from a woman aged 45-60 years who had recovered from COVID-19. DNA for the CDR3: TGTGCCAGCAGTCTCGACAGGGCCACTGAAGCTTTCTTT. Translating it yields CASSLDRATEAFF.